The 3 T cell receptor beta chains in this list originate from one sample, sequenced in a study of Graves' ophthalmopathy and Graves' hyperthyroidism. RNA transcripts provided the template for amplifying TCR beta CDR3 regions. HTBI primers served in a first-round RT-PCR, which a second-round multiplex PCR followed. TCRdb ran MiXCR on the multiplex PCR reads and lists one entry per CDR3 protein. The profile covers 660,000 or so distinct CDR3 sequences, with 35% to 45% appearing a single time and roughly 3% taken by the ten largest. The sample comprised peripheral blood. The source of these receptors is an adult man with Graves' ophthalmopathy.

Only a few counts were recorded for this clonotype. The chain uses TRBV4-2 and TRBJ2-5; 7 bases align to TRBD2. This CDR3 spans 15 amino acids. The V segment lost 2 bases and the J segment 5 bases; nucleotides outside the gene matches: 8. The germline V gene has CDR1 LGHNA and CDR2 YNFKEQ. This CDR3 is CASSQSAGALETQYF. In DNA, the CDR3 is TGTGCCAGCAGCCAATCGGCGGGAGCGTTGGAGACCCAGTACTTC.

This clonotype was detected many times. Germline and junction disagree at one end, which may indicate a read error. The CDR3: CASGIKLPTDF. CDR3 sequence (DNA): TGTGCCAGCGGGATCAAGCTCCCAACGGACTTT. V is TRBV6-6 and J is TRBJ1-6; D call uncertain. The CDR3 is 11 amino acids. Germline V gene sequence: CDR1 MNHNY, CDR2 SVGAGI (reference sequence).

This chain uses TRBV12-5 with TRBJ2-7, with 8 nucleotides matching TRBD1. Germline-derived CDR1 and CDR2 are LGHNT and FRNRAP. J was trimmed by 1 base and V by 6 bases; bases with no gene match: 2. The CDR3 consists of 13 residues. This CDR3 reads CASGRQGSYEQYF. The CDR3 DNA reads TGTGCTAGTGGGAGACAGGGGTCCTACGAGCAGTACTTC.